The next 25 T cell receptor beta chains were all read from a single sample in a study of T cells after yellow fever vaccination (dated by TCRdb to about 2019). According to the study, the label for this sample's treatment or condition signals: live attenuated yellow fever vaccine strain. Libraries were constructed by 5' RACE. Data came from an Illumina NovaSeq 6000. The public reads were reprocessed in TCRdb via fastp at Q25 and MiXCR, keeping in-frame beta chains. CDR3 protein sequences are deduplicated, and each keeps its most common genes and DNA. Here the sample has some 320,000 distinct CDR3 sequences; roughly a tenth occur a single time. The ten largest clones take up 3% to 4% of the sample. Here the sequenced sample was CD4+ T cells sorted from PBMCs, taken 45 days after the yellow fever booster vaccination. The source is a young man who received the YFV17D yellow fever vaccine.

The chain is built from TRBV6-4 and TRBJ1-6, with D perhaps TRBD1 (5 bases). This CDR3 contains 15 residues. Germline CDR1 MRHNA, CDR2 SNTAGT. Deletions cut 0 bases from V and 10 bases from J, with 13 bases between. The CDR3 loop reads CASSDSGAGGSPLHF. The CDR3 DNA reads TGTGCCAGCAGTGACTCGGGAGCTGGGGGGTCACCCCTCCACTTT.

This clonotype occurred a few times. V gene TRBV5-1 combines with J gene TRBJ2-2; a weak D match, TRBD2 (6 bases). This CDR3 is built from 15 residues. The V end lost 0 bases, the J end lost 5 bases, and 11 bases lay between the germline ends. Germline V gene lookup returns CDR1 SGHRS and CDR2 YFSETQ. The CDR3 loop is CASSLASAGTGELFF. In nucleotides, the CDR3 is TGCGCCAGCAGCTTGGCTAGCGCCGGAACCGGGGAGCTGTTTTTT. The full variable domain, rest sourced from reference TRBV5-1 and TRBJ2-2, is KAGVTQTPRYLIKTRGQQVTLSCSPISGHRSVSWYQQTPGQGLQFLFEYFSETQRNKGNFPGRFSGRQFSNSRSEMNVSTLELGDSALYLCASSLASAGTGELFFGEGSRLTVL.

The CDR3 is CASRDREGTEAFF. DNA for the CDR3: TGTGCCAGCAGGGACAGGGAGGGCACTGAAGCTTTCTTT. The chain joins TRBV2 to TRBJ1-1; TRBD1 matches at 8 bases. The V gene's germline CDR1 is SNHLY and CDR2 FYNNEI. The CDR3 consists of 13 residues. With 6 bases clipped from V and 4 bases from J, the junction kept 4 bases outside the gene matches.

This clonotype showed up just a few times. The chain uses TRBV2 and TRBJ1-5; no reliable D call. The CDR3 loop spans 12 amino acids. Trimming took off 6 bases at V and 9 bases at J, with 12 bases between the two ends. CDR1 and CDR2 from the germline V gene are SNHLY and FYNNEI. CDR3 sequence (DNA): TGTGCCAGCAGCAGTCTGAGGCTGCCCCAGCATTTT. Translated: CASSSLRLPQHF.

This clonotype was found a few times. J is TRBJ2-1 and V is TRBV12-3 or TRBV12-4; possibly TRBD1 for D (6 bases). V shed 7 bases and J shed 0 bases, with 13 bases lying between them. The length of the CDR3 is 15 residues. CDR3 DNA: TGTGCCAGCACCTCGAGGGGGAGCTCCTACAATGAGCAGTTCTTC. This sequence encodes CASTSRGSSYNEQFF.

The V gene is TRBV9, the J gene TRBJ2-3; a possible D gene is TRBD2 (5 bases). This CDR3 contains 14 residues. The germline CDR1 and CDR2 sequences are SGDLS and YYNGEE. Trimming pared 4 bases from V and 6 bases from J, leaving 15 bases between. The DNA of the CDR3 is TGTGCCAGCAGCTTGCCCGGCGGGTCGGATACGCAGTATTTT. It yields the protein CASSLPGGSDTQYF.

V is TRBV7-3 and J is TRBJ1-2; 9 bases line up with TRBD1. This CDR3 has 13 residues. Germline CDR1 and CDR2: SGHTA and FQGTGA. The ends lost 5 bases at V and 8 bases at J; junction bases unmatched: 6. The CDR3 protein is CASSPGTGRGYTF. In DNA, the CDR3 is TGTGCCAGCAGCCCCGGGACAGGGCGAGGCTACACCTTC.

V gene TRBV5-1 combines with J gene TRBJ2-3; 7 nucleotides agree with TRBD1. The CDR3 extends over 15 amino acids. CDR1 and CDR2 from the germline V gene are SGHRS and YFSETQ. The trim removed 1 base at V and 2 bases at J, leaving 4 bases unmatched. CDR3 sequence (DNA): TGCGCCAGCAGCTTGAGGGGGACAGACACAGATACGCAGTATTTT. Protein sequence: CASSLRGTDTDTQYF.

This sequence joins TRBV20-1 and TRBJ2-2; D may be TRBD1 or TRBD2 (6 bases each). With 0 bases removed from V and 3 bases from J, the gap between germline ends came to 11 bases. This CDR3 comprises 15 residues. Germline V gives CDR1 DFQATT, CDR2 SNEGSKA (reference sequence). The DNA of the CDR3 is TGCAGTGCTAGAGATTGGAGGGGGGACACCGGGGAGCTGTTTTTT. Encoded protein: CSARDWRGDTGELFF.

This clonotype was picked up a small number of times. The chain is built from TRBV20-1 and TRBJ2-5; 10 bases line up with TRBD2. J gave up 5 bases and V 4 bases, and 7 bases lay outside the gene matches. The CDR3 contains 14 residues. The germline V gene encodes CDR1 DFQATT and CDR2 SNEGSKA (reference sequence). CDR3 region: CSAIGLAGDETQYF. Written as DNA, the CDR3 is TGCAGTGCTATAGGCCTAGCGGGGGACGAGACCCAGTACTTC.

The rearrangement links TRBV25-1 to TRBJ1-6; 10 bases align to TRBD1. The CDR3 is 15 amino acids. Germline V lookup: CDR1 MGHDK, CDR2 SYGVNS. The V and J ends lost 4 bases and 9 bases, in that order; junction bases with no gene match: 6. CDR3 protein: CASSAGQGVVSPLHF. The CDR3 DNA is TGTGCCAGCAGTGCAGGACAGGGGGTAGTTTCACCCCTCCACTTT. The variable domain in full, completed from reference TRBV25-1 and TRBJ1-6, reads EADIYQTPRYLVIGTGKKITLECSQTMGHDKMYWYQQDPGMELHLIHYSYGVNSTEKGDLSSESTVSRIRTEHFPLTLESARPSHTSQYLCASSAGQGVVSPLHFGNGTRLTVT.

This clonotype was observed a handful of times. The chain links TRBV5-1 to TRBJ2-2; TRBD1 agrees at 8 bases. CDR3 size: 14 residues. CDR1 and CDR2 (germline): SGHRS, YFSETQ. V lost 4 bases to trimming and J lost 5 bases; unmatched junction nucleotides: 4. The CDR3 DNA reads TGCGCCAGCAGCATCCAGGGGGCAACCGGGGAGCTGTTTTTT. It encodes CASSIQGATGELFF.

CDR3 in amino acids: CASSPIPSEETQYF. CDR3 DNA sequence: TGTGCCAGCTCACCGATCCCCTCCGAAGAGACCCAGTACTTC. V gene TRBV18 combines with J gene TRBJ2-5, with D hard to call. CDR1 and CDR2 from the germline V gene are KGHSH and LQKENI. Trimming pared 3 bases from V and 3 bases from J, leaving 11 bases between. CDR3 length: 14 amino acids.

This sequence joins TRBV24-1 and TRBJ2-5, with D possibly being TRBD1 or TRBD2 (5 bases each). Between the trimmed V and J ends, which lost 3 bases and 1 base, there was a span of 17 bases. This CDR3 spans 17 amino acids. CDR1 and CDR2 from the germline V gene are KGHDR and SFDVKD. The CDR3 DNA reads as TGTGCCACCAGTGATATTATGCGAGGGGACGTCCAAGAGACCCAGTACTTC. Its translation: CATSDIMRGDVQETQYF.

This clonotype came up many times. The genes are TRBV20-1 and TRBJ1-3, with 8 bases lining up with TRBD1. CDR1 is DFQATT and CDR2 is SNEGSKA in the germline V gene (reference sequence). V trimming: 6 bases; J trimming: 3 bases; junction bases outside the gene matches: 10. The CDR3 has 15 residues. The CDR3 spells CSARGRSISGNTIYF. CDR3 nucleotides: TGCAGTGCCAGGGGGCGCTCTATAAGTGGAAACACCATATATTTT.

This clonotype was observed at least ten times. The chain recombines TRBV5-1 with TRBJ2-7; 8 nucleotides line up with TRBD1. Germline CDR1 and CDR2: SGHRS and YFSETQ. The CDR3 contains 14 residues. V lost 0 bases to trimming and J lost 5 bases; unmatched junction nucleotides: 4. The CDR3 DNA reads TGCGCCAGCAGCTTGGGACAGGGGTATGACGAGCAGTACTTC. This gives the protein CASSLGQGYDEQYF.

The chain couples TRBV11-3 to TRBJ1-5, with D hard to call. The germline V gene encodes CDR1 SGHNT and CDR2 YENEEA. Trimming cost V 5 bases and J 2 bases, with 16 bases left between them. The CDR3 consists of 16 residues. Written as DNA, the CDR3 is TGTGCCAGCAGCAAATTCGCCGGACGGTGCAATCAGCCCCAGCATTTT. Translated, it gives CASSKFAGRCNQPQHF.

This sequence joins TRBV7-9 and TRBJ2-7; TRBD1 is a possible D gene (5 bases). CDR3 length: 12 amino acids. The V and J ends lost 6 bases and 4 bases respectively, with 10 bases between them. Germline CDR1 reads SEHNR; CDR2 reads FQNEAQ (reference sequence). In DNA, the CDR3 is TGTGCCAGCAGGGGGCCTCCTTACGAGCAGTACTTC. This encodes CASRGPPYEQYF.

This clonotype was seen only a few times. The J gene is TRBJ2-7, the V gene TRBV28; D assignment may be TRBD1 or TRBD2 (6 bases each). The CDR3 contains 16 residues. Germline lookup yields CDR1 MDHEN and CDR2 SYDVKM. V was cut by 4 bases and J by 4 bases, with 20 bases left in between. The CDR3 DNA reads as TGTGCCAGCAGTTCCGTATTATGGGGGGCACCTTACGAGCAGTACGTC. Protein: CASSSVLWGAPYEQYV.

This chain joins TRBV7-9 and TRBJ2-7; 8 bases are a match to TRBD2. Per the germline V gene, CDR1 is SEHNR and CDR2 is FQNEAQ (reference sequence). Trimming at V came to 4 bases and at J to 3 bases, leaving 5 bases not matched to a gene. The CDR3 totals 14 residues. The CDR3 region has the DNA TGTGCCAGCAGCTCGGGACTAGTCCTCTACGAGCAGTACTTC. Translating it yields CASSSGLVLYEQYF.

This clonotype was seen a few times. This chain links TRBV10-3 with TRBJ2-3; maybe TRBD2 (5 bases). V dropped 5 bases and J dropped 0 bases, with 15 bases sitting between them. Germline lookup yields CDR1 ENHRY and CDR2 SYGVKD. The CDR3 spans 16 residues. The CDR3, as DNA: TGTGCCATCAGTCGGCTCAGCGGAGCTAGCACAGATACGCAGTATTTT. This sequence encodes CAISRLSGASTDTQYF.

A few counts support this clonotype. This chain uses TRBV7-2 with TRBJ2-3; unclear D gene. CDR1 and CDR2 from the germline V gene are SGHTA and FQGNSA. V was trimmed by 7 bases and J by 2 bases, leaving 10 bases between them. The CDR3 spans 13 residues. The CDR3 protein is CASKLSNTDTQYF. The CDR3 bases are TGTGCCAGCAAACTAAGTAACACAGATACGCAGTATTTT.

This clonotype was counted many times. The genes are TRBV5-1 and TRBJ2-5, with D perhaps matching TRBD1 (6 bases). Trimming left V 9 bases short and J 4 bases short, with 16 bases between. The CDR3 length is 13 residues. Germline loops: CDR1 SGHRS, CDR2 YFSETQ. CDR3 region: CATATGNGETQYF. CDR3 nucleotide sequence: TGCGCCACCGCAACAGGGAATGGAGAGACCCAGTACTTC.

This clonotype came up a few times. J is TRBJ1-1 and V is TRBV5-1; possible D gene TRBD1, 5 bases. Germline CDR1 reads SGHRS; CDR2 reads YFSETQ. V lost 2 bases, J lost 1 base, and 15 bases lay in between. The CDR3 is 16 amino acids. The CDR3 DNA is TGCGCCAGCAGCTTAGGTACGGGCAGGGCGAACACTGAAGCTTTCTTT. Amino acids: CASSLGTGRANTEAFF. The full variable domain, rest sourced from reference TRBV5-1 and TRBJ1-1, is KAGVTQTPRYLIKTRGQQVTLSCSPISGHRSVSWYQQTPGQGLQFLFEYFSETQRNKGNFPGRFSGRQFSNSRSEMNVSTLELGDSALYLCASSLGTGRANTEAFFGQGTRLTVV.

This clonotype was counted only a few times. V and J are TRBV2 and TRBJ2-7; 7 nucleotides align to TRBD1. The CDR3 is 12 amino acids. Germline V CDR1 and CDR2: SNHLY, FYNNEI. Trimming cost V 6 bases and J 2 bases; bases outside gene matches: 1. The CDR3 here is CASRGQTYEQYF. CDR3 coding DNA: TGTGCCAGCAGGGGACAGACCTACGAGCAGTACTTC.